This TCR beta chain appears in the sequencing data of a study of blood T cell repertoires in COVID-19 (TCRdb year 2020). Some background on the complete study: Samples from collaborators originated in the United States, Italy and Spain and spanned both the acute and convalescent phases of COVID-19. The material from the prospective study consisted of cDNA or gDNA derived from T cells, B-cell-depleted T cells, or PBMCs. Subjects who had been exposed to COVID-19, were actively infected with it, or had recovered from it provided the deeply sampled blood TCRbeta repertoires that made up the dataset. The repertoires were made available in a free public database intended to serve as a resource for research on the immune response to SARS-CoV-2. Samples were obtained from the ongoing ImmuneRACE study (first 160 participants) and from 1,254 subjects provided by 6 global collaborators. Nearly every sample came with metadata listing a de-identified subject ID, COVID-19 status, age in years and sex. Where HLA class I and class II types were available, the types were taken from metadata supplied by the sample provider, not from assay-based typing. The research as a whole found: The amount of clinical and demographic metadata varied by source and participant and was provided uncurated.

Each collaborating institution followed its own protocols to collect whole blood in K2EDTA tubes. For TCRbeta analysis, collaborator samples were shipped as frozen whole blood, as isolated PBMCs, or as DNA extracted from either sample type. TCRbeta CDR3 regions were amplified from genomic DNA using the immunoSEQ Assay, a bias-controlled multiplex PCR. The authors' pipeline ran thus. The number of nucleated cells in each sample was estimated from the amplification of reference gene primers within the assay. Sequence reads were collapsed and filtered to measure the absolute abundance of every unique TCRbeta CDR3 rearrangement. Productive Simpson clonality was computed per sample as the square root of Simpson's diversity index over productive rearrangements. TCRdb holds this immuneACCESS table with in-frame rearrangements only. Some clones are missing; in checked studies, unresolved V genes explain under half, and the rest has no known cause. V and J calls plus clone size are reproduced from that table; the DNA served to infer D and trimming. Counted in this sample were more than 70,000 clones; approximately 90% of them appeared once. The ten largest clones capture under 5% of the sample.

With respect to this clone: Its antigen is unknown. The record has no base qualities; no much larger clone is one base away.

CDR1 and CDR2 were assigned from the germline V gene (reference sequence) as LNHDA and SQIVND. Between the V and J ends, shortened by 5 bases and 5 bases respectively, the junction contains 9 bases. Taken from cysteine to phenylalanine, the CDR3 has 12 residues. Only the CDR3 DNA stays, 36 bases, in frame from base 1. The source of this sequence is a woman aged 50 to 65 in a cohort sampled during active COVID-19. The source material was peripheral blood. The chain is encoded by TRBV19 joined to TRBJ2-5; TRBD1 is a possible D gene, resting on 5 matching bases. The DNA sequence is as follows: TGTGCCAGTAGTCCGGCAGGGGAGACCCAGTACTTC. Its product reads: CASSPAGETQYF.